A single TCR beta chain is shown here with its context. The sample originates from a study of shared clonotypes between healthy human individuals. On the study more broadly: Per donor, CD8 memory used one plate, CD8 naive used two, CD4 memory used three and CD4 naive used three.

Naive-designated CD8 cells lacked CD45RO, were positively enriched for CCR7, and omitted terminally differentiated effector memory CD45RA+ cells. Deep-level running was used for the assay. The method was immunoSEQ multiplex PCR; TCRdb's version includes in-frame clones alone and lacks a portion of them. This table holds approximately 840,000 clones, roughly 96% found once. This CDR3 comprises 13 residues. Trimming left V 0 bases short and J 8 bases short, with 11 bases between. Germline V lookup: CDR1 SGDLS, CDR2 YYNGEE. This sequence was found in a man aged 30-40 years in good health. The chain uses TRBV9 and TRBJ1-1; D is ambiguous. The sample taken for sequencing was naive CD8+ T cells sorted from blood. The CDR3 nucleotides are TGTGCCAGCAGCGTAGGCACAGTAGGCGAAGCTTTCTTT. The encoded protein is CASSVGTVGEAFF.